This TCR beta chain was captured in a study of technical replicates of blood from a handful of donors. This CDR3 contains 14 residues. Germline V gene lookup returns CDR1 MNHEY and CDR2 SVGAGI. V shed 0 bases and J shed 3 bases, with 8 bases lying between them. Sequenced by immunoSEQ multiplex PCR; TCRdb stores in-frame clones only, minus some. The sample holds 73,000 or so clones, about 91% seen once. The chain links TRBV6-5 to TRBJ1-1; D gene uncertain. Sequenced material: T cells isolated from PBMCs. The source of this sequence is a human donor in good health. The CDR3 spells CASSYSLGDTEAFF. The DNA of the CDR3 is TGTGCCAGCAGTTACTCGCTGGGCGACACTGAAGCTTTCTTT.